The present T cell receptor (beta chain) was sequenced within a study of blood T cell repertoires in COVID-19. Study in general: Both acute and convalescent COVID-19 samples were obtained from the United States, Italy and Spain.

Per the original data handling: Estimates of nucleated cell counts were drawn from the amplification of reference gene primers. Produced via immunoSEQ multiplex PCR; TCRdb's table is partial and in-frame only. V and J calls and clone size follow that table, whereas D and trimming were derived from the DNA. The table records about 150,000 clones, approximately 83% of them present only once. V shed 2 bases, J shed 7 bases, and the junction held 6 bases outside the gene matches. The CDR3 runs to 16 residues. Germline assignment: CDR1 MGHDK and CDR2 SYGVNS. This sequence joins TRBV25-1 and TRBJ1-6; TRBD1 aligns across 9 bases. The receptor comes from a woman aged 55-75 years with acute or convalescent COVID-19. The sample taken for sequencing was peripheral blood. The CDR3 region is CASSEGSGTGNSPLHF. Here the CDR3 DNA reads TGTGCCAGCAGTGAAGGTTCCGGGACAGGGAATTCACCCCTCCACTTT.